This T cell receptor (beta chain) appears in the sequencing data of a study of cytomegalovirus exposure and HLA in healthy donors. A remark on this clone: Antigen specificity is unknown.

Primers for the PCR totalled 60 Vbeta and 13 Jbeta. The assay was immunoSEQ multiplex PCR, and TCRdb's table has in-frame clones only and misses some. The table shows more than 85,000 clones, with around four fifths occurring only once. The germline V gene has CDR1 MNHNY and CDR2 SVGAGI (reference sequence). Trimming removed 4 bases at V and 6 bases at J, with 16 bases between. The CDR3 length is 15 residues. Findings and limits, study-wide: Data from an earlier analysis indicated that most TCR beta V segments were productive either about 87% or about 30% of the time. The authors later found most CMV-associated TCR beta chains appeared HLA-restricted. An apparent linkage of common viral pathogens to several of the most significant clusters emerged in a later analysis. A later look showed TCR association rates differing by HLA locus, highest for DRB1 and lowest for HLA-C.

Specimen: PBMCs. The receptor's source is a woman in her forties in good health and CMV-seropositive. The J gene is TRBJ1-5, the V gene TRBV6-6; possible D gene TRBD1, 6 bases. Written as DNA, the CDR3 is TGTGCCAGCAGTTCTGAACAGGGCCTCAGTCAGCCCCAGCATTTT. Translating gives CASSSEQGLSQPQHF.